These 5 T cell receptor beta chains were sequenced from one sample in a study of T cell responses to AZD1222 COVID-19 vaccine. Clones were read by immunoSEQ multiplex PCR, and TCRdb kept only the in-frame ones, dropping some. Counted here are about 97,000 clones, roughly 84% occurring once; the ten biggest clones make up over 2.5%. The sequenced sample was peripheral blood, obtained on day 0 of AZD1222 vaccination. The receptors come from an adult in good health.

The rearrangement uses TRBV4-1 and TRBJ2-3; weak D call: TRBD1 (6 bases). Germline CDR1 is MGHRA and CDR2 is YSYEKL. The CDR3 is 14 amino acids. Trimming removed 2 bases at V and 3 bases at J, with 9 bases between. The CDR3 region is CASSQLQGTDTQYF. CDR3 sequence (DNA): TGCGCCAGCAGCCAATTACAGGGAACAGATACGCAGTATTTT.

The V call is TRBV12-3 or TRBV12-4, the J call TRBJ1-5; 9 bases agree with TRBD1. V was pared by 7 bases and J by 5 bases, with 3 bases of the junction left unmatched. CDR3 size: 13 residues. The CDR3 nucleotides are TGTGCCAGCAAGGACAGGGGATATCAGCCCCAGCATTTT. Translating it yields CASKDRGYQPQHF.

This chain joins TRBV7-9 and TRBJ2-7, with no clear D. V lost 5 bases and J lost 2, with 10 bases in between. Germline CDR1 is SEHNR and CDR2 is FQNEAQ (reference sequence). This CDR3 comprises 13 residues. The CDR3: CASSPGTPYEQYF. CDR3 in DNA: TGTGCCAGCAGCCCGGGTACCCCCTACGAGCAGTACTTC.

This clone was counted only a few times. The V and J genes are TRBV5-1 and TRBJ1-4; TRBD1 matches 7 bases. The CDR3 has 15 residues. V was pared by 0 bases and J by 7 bases, with 6 bases of the junction left unmatched. Germline CDR1 and CDR2: SGHRS and YFSETQ. In nucleotides, the CDR3 is TGCGCCAGCAGCTTGGAAAGGGGGCGTTTTGAAAAACTGTTTTTT. It encodes CASSLERGRFEKLFF.

This chain links TRBV5-4 with TRBJ1-6; D is perhaps TRBD1 (6 bases). Germline V gene sequence: CDR1 SGHNT, CDR2 YYREEE (reference sequence). V was trimmed by 3 bases and J by 9 bases, leaving 13 bases between them. The CDR3 has 14 residues. CDR3 amino acids: CASSSRGGSSPLHF. In nucleotides, the CDR3 is TGTGCCAGCAGCTCGAGGGGGGGCTCTTCACCCCTCCACTTT.